The rows below give T cell receptor beta chains drawn from one sample of a study of T cells in Graves' hyperthyroidism and ophthalmopathy. TCRdb re-derived calls from the multiplex PCR reads in MiXCR, one entry per CDR3 protein. Of about 610,000 distinct CDR3 sequences listed, 40% to 55% are singletons. Material: peripheral blood or thyroid tissue (not recorded which). The receptors derive from a woman aged 18-30 years with Graves' hyperthyroidism. Each CDR3 is given with its conserved first and last residue. D genes are given only for firm matches. Some rows have no size entry. The others give once, few or many, or a class for an expanded clone.

clone size: .
D gene: .
V gene: TRBV29-1
J gene: TRBJ1-1
CDR3 DNA: TGCAGCTCATTGATCACTGAAGCTTTCTTT
CDR3 protein: CSSLITEAFF

clone size: many
D gene: .
V gene: TRBV10-3
J gene: TRBJ2-6
CDR3 DNA: TGTGCCATCAGTGAGTCTTACAGGGATGCTGGGGCCAACGTCCTGACTTTC
CDR3 protein: CAISESYRDAGANVLTF

clone size: .
D gene: .
V gene: TRBV7-3
J gene: TRBJ1-1
CDR3 DNA: TGTGCCAGCAGCTTGGGCGGGGCCGGCGAGGACACTGAAGCTTTCTTT
CDR3 protein: CASSLGGAGEDTEAFF

clone size: .
D gene: .
V gene: TRBV6-4
J gene: TRBJ1-1
CDR3 DNA: TGTGCCAGCAGTTACATAAGGACAGAGAACACTGAAGCTTTCTTT
CDR3 protein: CASSYIRTENTEAFF

clone size: few
D gene: .
V gene: TRBV7-9
J gene: TRBJ1-2
CDR3 DNA: TGTGCCACGGGGACTAGCGGGAGGCTAGGCTACACCTTC
CDR3 protein: CATGTSGRLGYTF

clone size: .
D gene: .
V gene: TRBV7-3
J gene: TRBJ2-3
CDR3 DNA: TGTGCCAGCAGCTTAACGTACGCTGCGGGTACAGATACGCAGTATTTT
CDR3 protein: CASSLTYAAGTDTQYF

clone size: .
D gene: .
V gene: TRBV29-1
J gene: TRBJ1-2
CDR3 DNA: TGCAGCGTTGAACCACAGGGTGGGGACTACACCTTC
CDR3 protein: CSVEPQGGDYTF

clone size: many
D gene: TRBD2
V gene: TRBV6-5
J gene: TRBJ2-7
CDR3 DNA: TGTGCCAGCAGTTACCAGCGGGGTTGGGAGCAGTACTTC
CDR3 protein: CASSYQRGWEQYF

clone size: once
D gene: .
V gene: TRBV6-5
J gene: TRBJ2-4
CDR3 DNA: TGTGCCAGCAGTTACGAACGAGGGGGACGCATTCAGTACTTC
CDR3 protein: CASSYERGGRIQYF

clone size: .
D gene: .
V gene: TRBV7-2
J gene: TRBJ1-3
CDR3 DNA: TGTGCCAGCAGCTTAGTTAGCGGGGATGGAAACACCATATATTTT
CDR3 protein: CASSLVSGDGNTIYF

clone size: many
D gene: TRBD2
V gene: TRBV19
J gene: TRBJ2-7
CDR3 DNA: TGTGCCAGTAGTAGGAGCGGGAATCCGCCCAGGTACTTC
CDR3 protein: CASSRSGNPPRYF

clone size: .
D gene: .
V gene: TRBV7-3
J gene: TRBJ2-7
CDR3 DNA: TGCGCCAGCAGCCAAGTGGCGGGCTTCGACGCCTACGAGCAGTACTTC
CDR3 protein: CASSQVAGFDAYEQYF

clone size: .
D gene: .
V gene: TRBV2
J gene: TRBJ1-1
CDR3 DNA: TGTGCCAGCATTCTGATGGGGAACACTGAAGCTTTCTTT
CDR3 protein: CASILMGNTEAFF

clone size: .
D gene: TRBD1
V gene: TRBV29-1
J gene: TRBJ1-2
CDR3 DNA: TGCAGCGTCACAGGGGTCGATGGCTACACCTTC
CDR3 protein: CSVTGVDGYTF

clone size: many
D gene: .
V gene: TRBV20-1
J gene: TRBJ1-1
CDR3 DNA: TGCAGTGCTAGAGGGAGGGACGTTCATGAAGCTTTCTTT
CDR3 protein: CSARGRDVHEAFF

clone size: few
D gene: .
V gene: TRBV16
J gene: TRBJ2-7
CDR3 DNA: TGTGCCAGCAGCCAGGGGCCGAGCTCCTACGAGCAGTACTTC
CDR3 protein: CASSQGPSSYEQYF

clone size: .
D gene: TRBD2
V gene: TRBV5-1
J gene: TRBJ2-2
CDR3 DNA: TGCGCCAGCAGCTTCACTAGCGGGAGGCGGGAGCTGTTTTTT
CDR3 protein: CASSFTSGRRELFF

clone size: many
D gene: .
V gene: TRBV5-8
J gene: TRBJ1-6
CDR3 DNA: TGTGCCAGCAGCTTGCACAGCCCGAATTCACCCCTCCACTTT
CDR3 protein: CASSLHSPNSPLHF

clone size: .
D gene: TRBD1
V gene: TRBV24-1
J gene: TRBJ1-2
CDR3 DNA: TGTGCCCCCGGACAGGTTAGGCGCCAGGGCTACACCTTC
CDR3 protein: CAPGQVRRQGYTF

clone size: once
D gene: .
V gene: TRBV20-1
J gene: TRBJ2-1
CDR3 DNA: TGCAGTGCTGAATACAATGAGCAGTTCTTC
CDR3 protein: CSAEYNEQFF

clone size: many
D gene: .
V gene: TRBV5-6
J gene: TRBJ1-2
CDR3 DNA: TGTGCCAGCAGCTTGTCTAGCCACTATGGCTACACCTTC
CDR3 protein: CASSLSSHYGYTF

clone size: many
D gene: .
V gene: TRBV9
J gene: TRBJ2-7
CDR3 DNA: TGTGCCAGCAGCGTAGGACGGGAGTACGAGCAGTACTTC
CDR3 protein: CASSVGREYEQYF

clone size: .
D gene: .
V gene: TRBV6-6
J gene: TRBJ1-5
CDR3 DNA: TGTGCCAGCAGTTACTCGGCGGCTGGCCAGCCCCAGCATTTT
CDR3 protein: CASSYSAAGQPQHF

clone size: .
D gene: TRBD2
V gene: TRBV5-1
J gene: TRBJ2-7
CDR3 DNA: TGCGCCAGCAGCTTGGTATCCCCATCTCGATTTAGGGCGGGAGGGCCCTACGGGCAGTACTTC
CDR3 protein: CASSLVSPSRFRAGGPYGQYF

clone size: many
D gene: .
V gene: TRBV6-5
J gene: TRBJ1-1
CDR3 DNA: TGTGCCAGCAGGTTTAGGTCCGGCACTGAAGCTTTCTTT
CDR3 protein: CASRFRSGTEAFF

clone size: many
D gene: TRBD2
V gene: TRBV7-9
J gene: TRBJ2-5
CDR3 DNA: TGTGCCAGCAGCATCCGGACTAGCGGGAGGATCGAGACCCAGTACTTC
CDR3 protein: CASSIRTSGRIETQYF

clone size: many
D gene: .
V gene: TRBV5-1
J gene: TRBJ1-6
CDR3 DNA: TGCGCCAGCAGCCTCCCCGGGACTGCCTCGCCCCTCCACTTT
CDR3 protein: CASSLPGTASPLHF

clone size: .
D gene: .
V gene: TRBV6-6
J gene: TRBJ2-7
CDR3 DNA: TGTGCCAGCGGGGGGAATGCACAGGGGGGGAACGAGCAGTACTTC
CDR3 protein: CASGGNAQGGNEQYF

clone size: many
D gene: .
V gene: TRBV2
J gene: TRBJ2-1
CDR3 DNA: TGTGCCAGCAGTGAAAACAGGGAGAATGAGCAGTTCTTC
CDR3 protein: CASSENRENEQFF

clone size: many
D gene: TRBD2
V gene: TRBV19
J gene: TRBJ2-7
CDR3 DNA: TGTGCCACTTCGGTAGCGGGAGGGGACTACGAGCAGTACTTC
CDR3 protein: CATSVAGGDYEQYF

clone size: .
D gene: .
V gene: TRBV12-3/TRBV12-4
J gene: TRBJ2-7
CDR3 DNA: TGTGCCAGCAGTTTGTACAGGGCAAAAACCTACGAGCAGTACTTC
CDR3 protein: CASSLYRAKTYEQYF

clone size: many
D gene: .
V gene: TRBV7-9
J gene: TRBJ1-5
CDR3 DNA: TGTGCCAGCAGCTTAATAACGGACAATCAGCCCCAGCATTTT
CDR3 protein: CASSLITDNQPQHF

clone size: many
D gene: .
V gene: TRBV7-9
J gene: TRBJ2-7
CDR3 DNA: TGTGCCAGCAGCCCCCTCCTGGCGGAGTCGTACGAGCAGTACTTC
CDR3 protein: CASSPLLAESYEQYF

clone size: many
D gene: .
V gene: TRBV9
J gene: TRBJ1-1
CDR3 DNA: TGTGCCAGCAGCGTAGACATGAACACTGAAGCTTTCTTT
CDR3 protein: CASSVDMNTEAFF

clone size: .
D gene: .
V gene: TRBV9
J gene: TRBJ2-6
CDR3 DNA: TGTGCCAGCAGCGTAGGCGGTGGGGGCAACGTCCTGACTTTC
CDR3 protein: CASSVGGGGNVLTF

clone size: .
D gene: TRBD2
V gene: TRBV10-3
J gene: TRBJ2-5
CDR3 DNA: TGTGCCTCCAAGGGGACTAGCGGGAAAGAGACCCAGTACTTC
CDR3 protein: CASKGTSGKETQYF

clone size: .
D gene: .
V gene: TRBV19
J gene: TRBJ1-5
CDR3 DNA: TGTGCCAGTACCATACTAGCGGGAGGGGACAATCAGCCCCAGCATTTT
CDR3 protein: CASTILAGGDNQPQHF

clone size: .
D gene: TRBD1
V gene: TRBV7-9
J gene: TRBJ2-7
CDR3 DNA: TGTGCCAGCAGCTTACGGACAGGGGGCATGTACGAGCAGTACTTC
CDR3 protein: CASSLRTGGMYEQYF

clone size: once
D gene: .
V gene: TRBV29-1
J gene: TRBJ2-7
CDR3 DNA: TGCAGCGTTGAAGTAGCGCGCTCCTACGAGCAGTACTTC
CDR3 protein: CSVEVARSYEQYF

clone size: many
D gene: TRBD1
V gene: TRBV6-1
J gene: TRBJ1-1
CDR3 DNA: TGTGCCAGCACGACAGGGGAGTCCACTGAAGCTTTCTTT
CDR3 protein: CASTTGESTEAFF

clone size: .
D gene: TRBD1
V gene: TRBV9
J gene: TRBJ1-3
CDR3 DNA: TGTGCCAGCAGCGGGGACAGGGGGCTTGCTGGAAACACCATATATTTT
CDR3 protein: CASSGDRGLAGNTIYF